The 29 T cell receptor beta chains given below trace back to one sample, sequenced in a study of shared clonotypes between healthy human individuals. Sequenced by immunoSEQ multiplex PCR; TCRdb stores in-frame clones only, minus some. The sample yields 1.5 million to 2.5 million clones, approximately 95% seen once. CD8 cells classed as naive were CD45RO-negative and positively selected for CCR7, excluding terminally differentiated effector memory CD45RA+ cells. The sample comprised naive CD8+ T cells sorted from blood. All receptors derive from a man younger than 35 in good health.

As concerns this clone: This CDR3 is also generated by other DNA sequences in the sample. The rearrangement uses TRBV19 and TRBJ1-5, with D unclear. The CDR3 covers 15 residues. From germline, CDR1 is LNHDA and CDR2 SQIVND (reference sequence). V lost 3 bases, J lost 0 bases, and 9 bases lay in between. CDR3 loop: CASSIAGYSNQPQHF. Here the CDR3 DNA reads TGTGCCAGTAGTATTGCCGGATATAGCAATCAGCCCCAGCATTTT.

This clone occurred once. The J gene is TRBJ1-1, the V gene TRBV28, with 9 bases lining up with TRBD1. The J segment lost 0 bases and the V segment lost 6 bases, leaving 5 bases of the junction unmatched. CDR1 and CDR2 (germline): MDHEN, SYDVKM. The CDR3 is 15 amino acids. CDR3 sequence: CASRETGGMNTEAFF. CDR3 in DNA: TGTGCCAGCAGGGAGACAGGGGGAATGAACACTGAAGCTTTCTTT. Using reference TRBV28 and TRBJ1-1 for the parts outside the CDR3, the full variable domain is DVKVTQSSRYLVKRTGEKVFLECVQDMDHENMFWYRQDPGLGLRLIYFSYDVKMKEKGDIPEGYSVSREKKERFSLILESASTNQTSMYLCASRETGGMNTEAFFGQGTRLTVV.

V and J are TRBV28 and TRBJ1-3; 10 positions agree with TRBD1. Trimming at V came to 6 bases and at J to 0 bases, leaving 14 bases not matched to a gene. The CDR3 loop spans 19 amino acids. CDR1 and CDR2 (germline): MDHEN, SYDVKM. CDR3 sequence (DNA): TGTGCCAGCAGACCCCCCCGGGACAGGGGCTCAGACTCTGGAAACACCATATATTTT. Its translation is CASRPPRDRGSDSGNTIYF. Full variable domain (outside the CDR3, taken from reference TRBV28 and TRBJ1-3): DVKVTQSSRYLVKRTGEKVFLECVQDMDHENMFWYRQDPGLGLRLIYFSYDVKMKEKGDIPEGYSVSREKKERFSLILESASTNQTSMYLCASRPPRDRGSDSGNTIYFGEGSWLTVV.

As concerns this clone: The sample holds other DNA sequences that translate to the same CDR3. The chain employs TRBV30 and TRBJ2-2; either TRBD1 or TRBD2 may fit D (5 bases each). The CDR3 loop spans 11 amino acids. Germline loops: CDR1 GTSNPN, CDR2 SVGIG (reference sequence). Trimming left V 5 bases short and J 5 bases short, with 6 bases between. This chain's CDR3 is CAWEGTGELFF. The CDR3 nucleotides are TGTGCCTGGGAGGGGACCGGGGAGCTGTTTTTT. Together with reference TRBV30 and TRBJ2-2, the CDR3 gives the full variable domain: SQTIHQWPATLVQPVGSPLSLECTVEGTSNPNLYWYRQAAGRGLQLLFYSVGIGQISSEVPQNLSASRPQDRQFILSSKKLLLSDSGFYLCAWEGTGELFFGEGSRLTVL.

V is TRBV2 and J is TRBJ2-7; 8 bases fit TRBD1. The CDR3 sequence is 18 residues long. Germline trimming cut 2 bases from V and 2 bases from J; bases unmatched to any gene: 14. Germline loops: CDR1 SNHLY, CDR2 FYNNEI. CDR3 DNA sequence: TGTGCCAGCAGTGAAATAGGGATTCGGCCAGGGGGCCCCTACGAGCAGTACTTC. This gives the protein CASSEIGIRPGGPYEQYF.

The rearrangement links TRBV4-1 to TRBJ2-7, with TRBD1 matching over 8 bases. This CDR3 has 15 amino acids. Looked up from germline, CDR1 is MGHRA and CDR2 is YSYEKL. Germline trimming cut 1 base from V and 3 bases from J; bases unmatched to any gene: 5. CDR3 residues: CASSQVLTGDYEQYF. The CDR3 DNA follows: TGCGCCAGCAGCCAAGTTCTGACAGGGGACTACGAGCAGTACTTC.

The rearrangement joins TRBV2 to TRBJ2-5; 10 nucleotides match TRBD2. This CDR3 region has 16 residues. The germline gives CDR1 SNHLY, CDR2 FYNNEI. The J segment lost 2 bases and the V segment lost 1 base, leaving 4 bases of the junction unmatched. The CDR3 DNA sequence: TGTGCCAGCAGTGAAGGGCTAGCGGGAGAGCAAGAGACCCAGTACTTC. It yields the protein CASSEGLAGEQETQYF.

This chain uses TRBV4-1 with TRBJ1-3, with unresolved D. CDR3 size: 16 residues. Trimming removed 5 bases at V and 0 bases at J, with 14 bases between. Per the germline V gene, CDR1 is MGHRA and CDR2 is YSYEKL. CDR3 nucleotides: TGCGCCAGCAGCTCGGAAGACTACTACTCTGGAAACACCATATATTTT. Residues: CASSSEDYYSGNTIYF.

The J gene is TRBJ2-7, the V gene TRBV6-6; D is ambiguous. This CDR3 region has 9 residues. V dropped 10 bases and J dropped 3 bases, with 4 bases sitting between them. The germline V gene has CDR1 MNHNY and CDR2 SVGAGI (reference sequence). The CDR3 sequence: CATVYEQYF. CDR3 DNA sequence: TGTGCCACCGTCTACGAGCAGTACTTC.

This chain uses TRBV12-5 with TRBJ2-4; D uncertain. Trimming shortened V by 4 bases and J by 15 bases, and 16 bases separated the two germline ends. Germline CDR1 LGHNT, CDR2 FRNRAP. CDR3 length: 12 residues. CDR3 DNA: TGTGCTAGTGGTTCCCTCAAGCCACTGGGGTACTTC. It encodes CASGSLKPLGYF. Based on the CDR3 plus reference TRBV12-5 and TRBJ2-4, the full variable domain is DARVTQTPRHKVTEMGQEVTMRCQPILGHNTVFWYRQTMMQGLELLAYFRNRAPLDDSGMPKDRFSAEMPDATLATLKIQPSEPRDSAVYFCASGSLKPLGYFGAGTRLSVL.

The rearrangement uses TRBV6-5 and TRBJ2-2, with D uncertain. The CDR3 sequence is 15 residues long. Trimming took off 2 bases at V and 8 bases at J, with 15 bases between the two ends. In germline, CDR1 is MNHEY, CDR2 SVGAGI. The CDR3 sequence: CASSYPTSPLGELFF. DNA of the CDR3: TGTGCCAGCAGTTACCCCACCTCCCCCCTGGGGGAGCTGTTTTTT.

This chain uses TRBV5-4 with TRBJ1-1, with 7 bases fitting TRBD1. This CDR3 is 15 amino acids long. Germline trimming cut 2 bases from V and 5 bases from J; bases unmatched to any gene: 9. Per germline, CDR1 SGHNT and CDR2 YYREEE (reference sequence). The CDR3 region is CASSLARGGRTEAFF. In DNA form, the CDR3 reads TGTGCCAGCAGCTTAGCCCGAGGGGGCCGGACTGAAGCTTTCTTT.

The chain couples TRBV6-5 to TRBJ2-7; 10 positions agree with TRBD1. The CDR3 consists of 14 residues. The V gene end was trimmed by 7 bases and the J gene end by 2 bases; junction bases not matched to a gene: 5. From germline, CDR1 is MNHEY and CDR2 SVGAGI. CDR3 coding DNA: TGTGCCAGCACGACAGGGGGCTACACCTACGAGCAGTACTTC. As protein: CASTTGGYTYEQYF.

CDR3 nucleotides: TGTGCCAGCAGCTTATTACCGTATGAGCAGTTCTTC. It translates to CASSLLPYEQFF. V and J are TRBV7-9 and TRBJ2-1; D uncertain. Between the trimmed V and J ends, which lost 2 bases and 8 bases, there was a span of 7 bases. The V gene's germline CDR1 is SEHNR and CDR2 FQNEAQ (reference sequence). This CDR3 is 12 amino acids long. The whole variable domain, filled in from reference TRBV7-9 and TRBJ2-1, reads DTGVSQNPRHKITKRGQNVTFRCDPISEHNRLYWYRQTLGQGPEFLTYFQNEAQLEKSRLLSDRFSAERPKGSFSTLEIQRTEQGDSAMYLCASSLLPYEQFFGPGTRLTVL.

The chain has TRBV6-6 and TRBJ2-7; D remains ambiguous. There are 14 residues in the CDR3. The germline V and J ends were trimmed by 4 bases and 0 bases, with 10 bases remaining between them. Germline CDR1 MNHNY, CDR2 SVGAGI (reference sequence). DNA of the CDR3: TGTGCCAGCAGTTCGAACTCCATCTCCTACGAGCAGTACTTC. It is translated as CASSSNSISYEQYF.

The J gene is TRBJ2-7, the V gene TRBV18; the D is unclear. The V gene's germline CDR1 is KGHSH and CDR2 LQKENI. The CDR3 is 12 amino acids. Deletions cut 2 bases from V and 5 bases from J, with 7 bases between. CDR3 sequence reads: CASSPGNDEQYF. DNA for the CDR3: TGTGCCAGCTCACCAGGGAATGACGAGCAGTACTTC. Full variable domain (outside the CDR3, taken from reference TRBV18 and TRBJ2-7): NAGVMQNPRHLVRRRGQEARLRCSPMKGHSHVYWYRQLPEEGLKFMVYLQKENIIDESGMPKERFSAEFPKEGPSILRIQQVVRGDSAAYFCASSPGNDEQYFGPGTRLTVT.

This chain uses TRBV11-2 with TRBJ2-3; D unresolved. Germline V CDR1 and CDR2: SGHAT, FQNNGV. The CDR3 runs 13 residues. The V end was cut by 1 base, the J end by 7 bases, with 9 bases between. The CDR3 DNA is TGTGCCAGCAGCTTAGGAGGTAGCTATACGCAGTATTTT. This translates into CASSLGGSYTQYF.

This chain uses TRBV4-3 with TRBJ1-3; the D is unclear. Trimming cost V 3 bases and J 4 bases, with 10 bases left between them. Germline CDR1 reads LGHNA; CDR2 reads YSLEER. The CDR3 length is 14 residues. CDR3 region: CASSQYGNGNTIYF. The DNA for the CDR3 is TGCGCCAGCAGCCAGTATGGGAACGGAAACACCATATATTTT.

V is TRBV30 and J is TRBJ2-2, with D hard to call. Trimming cost V 2 bases and J 5 bases, with 12 bases left between them. The CDR3 spans 14 residues. The germline V gene encodes CDR1 GTSNPN and CDR2 SVGIG (reference sequence). CDR3 coding DNA: TGTGCCTGGAGTTCCACGACTCCAACCGGGGAGCTGTTTTTT. Its protein is CAWSSTTPTGELFF.

V and J are TRBV5-6 and TRBJ1-2; D gene uncertain. Trimming pared 0 bases from V and 3 bases from J, leaving 6 bases between. Germline assignment: CDR1 SGHDT and CDR2 YYEEEE. This CDR3 has 13 amino acids. The CDR3 nucleotides read TGTGCCAGCAGCTTGGGTCAGGACTATGGCTACACCTTC. Residues: CASSLGQDYGYTF.

The CDR3 loop reads CASSVGGNVQETQYF. CDR3 DNA: TGTGCCAGCAGCGTAGGGGGAAACGTACAAGAGACCCAGTACTTC. This chain joins TRBV9 and TRBJ2-5; D is ambiguous. The CDR3 spans 15 residues. Germline lookup yields CDR1 SGDLS and CDR2 YYNGEE. Trimming pared 0 bases from V and 2 bases from J, leaving 11 bases between.

Note on this clone: The sample contains more than one DNA sequence encoding this CDR3. This chain connects TRBV19 to TRBJ2-7, with TRBD1 matching 7 bases. V lost 3 bases, J lost 2 bases, and 4 bases stayed unmatched. Germline values: CDR1 LNHDA, CDR2 SQIVND (reference sequence). The CDR3 is 14 residues long. CDR3 sequence (DNA): TGTGCCAGTAGTATCGGGGACAGCACCTACGAGCAGTACTTC. This codes for CASSIGDSTYEQYF.

The rearrangement joins TRBV7-9 to TRBJ2-1; tentative D call: TRBD2 (7 bases). V shed 8 bases and J shed 8 bases, with 19 bases lying between them. There are 14 residues in the CDR3. Germline V gene lookup returns CDR1 SEHNR and CDR2 FQNEAQ (reference sequence). CDR3 bases: TGTGCCAGCCGATCGGCGGGGGCGGTAGATGAGCAGTTCTTC. Its protein is CASRSAGAVDEQFF.

The chain has TRBV4-1 and TRBJ1-1, with a tentative D call TRBD1 (5 bases). The CDR3 runs 15 residues. Germline V gene data show CDR1 as MGHRA and CDR2 as YSYEKL. The ends were cut back, 3 bases at V and 3 bases at J, with 14 bases in the middle. CDR3: CASSHKAGGDTEAFF. CDR3 bases: TGCGCCAGCAGCCACAAGGCCGGGGGGGACACTGAAGCTTTCTTT.

The V call is TRBV6-1, the J call TRBJ2-7; the D gene is possibly TRBD1 (5 bases). V lost 10 bases and J lost 0, with 13 bases in between. Germline CDR1 reads MNHNS; CDR2 reads SASEGT. CDR3 length: 13 residues. CDR3 DNA: TGTGCCAACAGAGGAGACAGCTCCTACGAGCAGTACTTC. Its translation is CANRGDSSYEQYF.

J is TRBJ2-1 and V is TRBV30; TRBD1 is a possible D gene (6 bases). V dropped 8 bases and J dropped 8 bases, with 19 bases sitting between them. CDR1 and CDR2 from the germline V gene are GTSNPN and SVGIG (reference sequence). The CDR3 extends over 13 amino acids. The CDR3 region has the DNA TGTGCCCATCAGCAGGGGTTCGGGGATGAGCAGTTCTTC. It specifies CAHQQGFGDEQFF.

V usage is TRBV13 and J usage is TRBJ1-4; unclear D gene. CDR1 PRHDT and CDR2 FYEKMQ come from the germline V gene (reference sequence). V was cut by 3 bases and J by 7 bases, with 9 bases left in between. This CDR3 is built from 13 residues. CDR3 loop: CASSFEGSEKLFF. Here the CDR3 DNA reads TGTGCCAGCAGCTTTGAGGGAAGTGAAAAACTGTTTTTT.

This chain connects TRBV15 to TRBJ1-1; D gene unclear. Germline loops: CDR1 LNHNV, CDR2 YYDKDF (reference sequence). CDR3 length: 13 amino acids. V shed 2 bases and J shed 2 bases, with 6 bases lying between them. For the CDR3, the DNA is TGTGCCACCAGCAGAACGATCAACACTGAAGCTTTCTTT. Translated: CATSRTINTEAFF.

This chain joins TRBV9 and TRBJ2-5; 7 bases fit TRBD2. Losses at the gene ends were 0 bases for V and 1 base for J; bases not matched to a gene: 6. The CDR3 totals 16 residues. Germline-derived CDR1 and CDR2 are SGDLS and YYNGEE. The CDR3 DNA is TGTGCCAGCAGCGTAGGAGTAGCGGGCCTCCAAGAGACCCAGTACTTC. Protein: CASSVGVAGLQETQYF.